This T cell receptor (beta chain) comes out of a study of T cell responses to AZD1222 COVID-19 vaccine. Study observations and caveats: The CD4 TCRs associated with vaccination extended across spike and predominated at 160-218 and 743-854. Researchers took repertoire samples only after the peak T cell response had come. It should be noted that donors were predominantly white British and more often female, and clonal diversity was possibly underestimated. With two AZD1222 doses given, Spike-specific TCR breadth and depth both rose.

CDR1 and CDR2 (germline): SSHAT, FNYEAQ (reference sequence). The CDR3 sequence is 18 residues long. Regarding this clone: Its antigen remains unknown. The junction departs from the called germline gene at one end, perhaps through a read error.

Some clones are missing from TCRdb's copy, which holds only in-frame ones; the method was immunoSEQ multiplex PCR. Of around 180,000 clones in the sample, roughly 94% were seen once. The V call is TRBV7-7, the J call TRBJ1-3; 8 bases map to TRBD1. The receptor was isolated from an adult who received the AZD1222 COVID-19 vaccine. The sequenced sample was peripheral blood, obtained 28 days after the second AZD1222 dose. The CDR3 sequence: CASSLAPPQGAAGNTIYF. CDR3 in DNA: TGTGCTAGCAGCTTAGCGCCGCCCCAGGGGGCGGCTGGAAACACCATATATTTT.